The 11 T cell receptor beta chains below were found in one sample sequenced in a study of shared T cell receptors in the human thymus. Sequencing used immunoSEQ multiplex PCR; TCRdb keeps in-frame clones, though not all of them. Among about 610,000 clones listed, roughly 90% were seen once. These sequences were also reported in another study, on human thymus T cells.

The sample comprised thymocytes. These receptors were collected from a boy under two years old with a congenital heart defect.

This clone was recorded only once. The genes are TRBV30 and TRBJ1-2; no clear D. Germline V gene sequence: CDR1 GTSNPN, CDR2 SVGIG (reference sequence). The CDR3 extends over 17 amino acids. V was pared by 0 bases and J by 1 base, with 18 bases between. This CDR3 reads CAWSVRWLGLNNYGYTF. Written as DNA, the CDR3 is TGTGCCTGGAGTGTAAGGTGGCTAGGACTGAATAACTATGGCTACACCTTC.

The chain links TRBV27 to TRBJ2-3; 10 nucleotides align to TRBD2. Germline trimming cut 4 bases from V and 6 bases from J; bases unmatched to any gene: 10. The CDR3 is made up of 16 amino acids. The germline V gene has CDR1 MNHEY and CDR2 SMNVEV (reference sequence). In DNA, the CDR3 is TGTGCCAGCAGTTCCCCTGGGCTAGCGGGAGAGGATACGCAGTATTTT. Its protein product is CASSSPGLAGEDTQYF.

In DNA, the CDR3 is TGTGCCAGCAGTGAAGCGGAGCGGGAGATGCCCCTCTCTGGGGCCAACGTCCTGACTTTC. Amino acid sequence: CASSEAEREMPLSGANVLTF. The chain joins TRBV6-1 to TRBJ2-6; 8 bases agree with TRBD2. Germline V gene data show CDR1 as MNHNS and CDR2 as SASEGT. The trim removed 0 bases at V and 0 bases at J, leaving 10 bases unmatched. The CDR3 loop spans 20 amino acids.

This chain links TRBV4-1 with TRBJ2-7; 7 bases agree with TRBD1. The germline V gene encodes CDR1 MGHRA and CDR2 YSYEKL. This CDR3 is 15 amino acids long. The J segment lost 5 bases and the V segment lost 0 bases, leaving 7 bases of the junction unmatched. CDR3 amino acids: CASSQDMTGFDEQYF. The CDR3 bases are TGCGCCAGCAGCCAAGATATGACAGGGTTCGACGAGCAGTACTTC.

This sequence joins TRBV29-1 and TRBJ2-5; tentative D call: TRBD1 (5 bases). This CDR3 spans 12 amino acids. V was shortened by 7 bases and J by 10 bases, with 19 bases between the two germline ends. Germline V gene lookup returns CDR1 SQVTM and CDR2 ANQGSEA. The CDR3 sequence: CSAYGAKGDQYF. The CDR3 DNA reads TGCAGCGCCTACGGAGCCAAAGGGGACCAGTACTTC.

The chain uses TRBV27 and TRBJ2-7; the match to TRBD1 covers 9 bases. CDR1 is MNHEY, CDR2 SMNVEV, per germline (reference sequence). V shed 2 bases and J 7 bases; nucleotides not matched to a gene: 9. This CDR3 comprises 15 residues. The CDR3 sequence: CASSLRNRGPLEQYF. The CDR3 nucleotides read TGTGCCAGCAGTTTAAGGAACAGGGGGCCTTTAGAGCAGTACTTC.

The J gene is TRBJ2-1, the V gene TRBV2, with TRBD2 matching over 9 bases. The CDR3 totals 13 residues. Germline V CDR1 and CDR2: SNHLY, FYNNEI. Trimming took 9 bases from V and 6 from J; bases not matched to a gene: 6. CDR3 residues: CARREGSGNEQFF. The CDR3 DNA is TGTGCCAGGCGGGAGGGGAGCGGCAATGAGCAGTTCTTC.

In its sample, this clone was seen once. J is TRBJ2-3 and V is TRBV30; TRBD2 matches 11 bases. Per the germline V gene, CDR1 is GTSNPN and CDR2 is SVGIG (reference sequence). The V gene end was trimmed by 3 bases and the J gene end by 0 bases; junction bases not matched to a gene: 17. The CDR3 is 20 residues long. CDR3 nucleotide sequence: TGTGCCTGGAGACCGGAGGGACTAGCGGAGAGGCCTACTAGCACAGATACGCAGTATTTT. Translated: CAWRPEGLAERPTSTDTQYF. Variable domain in full (rest from reference TRBV30 and TRBJ2-3): SQTIHQWPATLVQPVGSPLSLECTVEGTSNPNLYWYRQAAGRGLQLLFYSVGIGQISSEVPQNLSASRPQDRQFILSSKKLLLSDSGFYLCAWRPEGLAERPTSTDTQYFGPGTRLTVL.

This clone was counted once. The V call is TRBV27, the J call TRBJ2-7, with 10 nucleotides matching TRBD2. V lost 3 bases to trimming and J lost 0 bases; unmatched junction nucleotides: 8. Germline V lookup: CDR1 MNHEY, CDR2 SMNVEV (reference sequence). The CDR3 contains 17 residues. CDR3 DNA: TGTGCCAGCAGTTTTATCCCTAGCGGGAGCCTCTCCTACGAGCAGTACTTC. This sequence encodes CASSFIPSGSLSYEQYF.

The gene calls are TRBV2 and TRBJ2-1; 10 bases match TRBD2. The CDR3 spans 16 residues. With V trimmed by 2 bases and J by 5 bases, 6 bases remained unmatched. CDR1 and CDR2 from the germline V gene are SNHLY and FYNNEI. CDR3 in DNA: TGTGCCAGCAGTGAATTAGGACTAGCGGCTCACAATGAGCAGTTCTTC. It translates to CASSELGLAAHNEQFF.

The V and J genes are TRBV23-1 and TRBJ2-7; perhaps TRBD1 as D (5 bases). TRBV23-1 counts as an open reading frame of uncertain function. Between the trimmed V and J ends, which lost 0 bases and 1 base, there was a span of 10 bases. The CDR3 has 15 amino acids. The CDR3 bases are TGCGCCAGCAGTCAATCGACAGTACAATCCTACGAGCAGTACTTC. It specifies CASSQSTVQSYEQYF.